This T cell receptor beta chain was retrieved from a study of blood T cells in healthy people across ages. Study outcomes and limitations: Age advanced and TCR beta diversity per million T cells fell, roughly linearly.

In the case of this clonotype: Its specificity is unknown.

A sample-barcoded 5' primer and a J-beta primer mix were used in a second PCR of roughly 7 to 11 cycles. TCRdb ran MiXCR on the 5' RACE reads and lists one entry per CDR3 protein. This table holds hundreds of thousands of distinct CDR3 sequences, roughly 41% found once. J was trimmed by 4 bases and V by 8 bases; bases with no gene match: 10. This CDR3 has 13 residues. Per the germline V gene, CDR1 is GTSNPN and CDR2 is SVGIG (reference sequence). Sequences were obtained from blood. The chain carries TRBV30 and TRBJ2-5, with 7 positions matching TRBD1. The receptor comes from a woman in her fifties or sixties in good health. CDR3 bases: TGTGCCGGACGTCGACAGGGTATAGAGACCCAGTACTTC. It translates to CAGRRQGIETQYF.